This TCR beta chain was captured in a study of T cells in Graves' hyperthyroidism and ophthalmopathy. The CDR3 regions of TCR beta were amplified from RNA transcripts. Researchers ran a first-round RT-PCR on the TCR CDR3 using the HTBI primer set. TCRdb independently ran MiXCR on the multiplex PCR reads; one entry per CDR3 protein. Here the sample spans almost 600,000 distinct CDR3 sequences, about 14% being singletons. The CDR3 loop spans 13 amino acids. Germline CDR1 is KGHSH and CDR2 is LQKENI. The V gene end was trimmed by 6 bases and the J gene end by 9 bases; junction bases not matched to a gene: 9. There are a few counts of this clonotype. Blood was drawn at first hyperthyroidism diagnosis, before any ophthalmopathy symptoms.

The clonotype originates from a woman under 40 with Graves' hyperthyroidism that later progressed to Graves' ophthalmopathy. The sample comprised blood. The V call is TRBV18, the J call TRBJ1-1; TRBD1 matches 8 bases. As DNA, the CDR3 is TGTGCCAGCTCCAGTCGAGACAGGGGAAAAGCTTTCTTT. It specifies CASSSRDRGKAFF.